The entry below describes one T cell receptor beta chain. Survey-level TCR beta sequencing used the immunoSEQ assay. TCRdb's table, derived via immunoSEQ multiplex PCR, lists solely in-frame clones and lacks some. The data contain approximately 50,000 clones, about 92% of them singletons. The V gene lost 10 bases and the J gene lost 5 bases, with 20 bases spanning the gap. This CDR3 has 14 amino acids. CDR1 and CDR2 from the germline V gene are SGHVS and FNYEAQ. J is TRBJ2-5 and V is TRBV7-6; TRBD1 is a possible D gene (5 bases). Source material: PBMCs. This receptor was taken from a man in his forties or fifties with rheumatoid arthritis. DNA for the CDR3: TGTGCCACGGCGACGACAGACTTAAGGGAGACCCAGTACTTC. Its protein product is CATATTDLRETQYF.